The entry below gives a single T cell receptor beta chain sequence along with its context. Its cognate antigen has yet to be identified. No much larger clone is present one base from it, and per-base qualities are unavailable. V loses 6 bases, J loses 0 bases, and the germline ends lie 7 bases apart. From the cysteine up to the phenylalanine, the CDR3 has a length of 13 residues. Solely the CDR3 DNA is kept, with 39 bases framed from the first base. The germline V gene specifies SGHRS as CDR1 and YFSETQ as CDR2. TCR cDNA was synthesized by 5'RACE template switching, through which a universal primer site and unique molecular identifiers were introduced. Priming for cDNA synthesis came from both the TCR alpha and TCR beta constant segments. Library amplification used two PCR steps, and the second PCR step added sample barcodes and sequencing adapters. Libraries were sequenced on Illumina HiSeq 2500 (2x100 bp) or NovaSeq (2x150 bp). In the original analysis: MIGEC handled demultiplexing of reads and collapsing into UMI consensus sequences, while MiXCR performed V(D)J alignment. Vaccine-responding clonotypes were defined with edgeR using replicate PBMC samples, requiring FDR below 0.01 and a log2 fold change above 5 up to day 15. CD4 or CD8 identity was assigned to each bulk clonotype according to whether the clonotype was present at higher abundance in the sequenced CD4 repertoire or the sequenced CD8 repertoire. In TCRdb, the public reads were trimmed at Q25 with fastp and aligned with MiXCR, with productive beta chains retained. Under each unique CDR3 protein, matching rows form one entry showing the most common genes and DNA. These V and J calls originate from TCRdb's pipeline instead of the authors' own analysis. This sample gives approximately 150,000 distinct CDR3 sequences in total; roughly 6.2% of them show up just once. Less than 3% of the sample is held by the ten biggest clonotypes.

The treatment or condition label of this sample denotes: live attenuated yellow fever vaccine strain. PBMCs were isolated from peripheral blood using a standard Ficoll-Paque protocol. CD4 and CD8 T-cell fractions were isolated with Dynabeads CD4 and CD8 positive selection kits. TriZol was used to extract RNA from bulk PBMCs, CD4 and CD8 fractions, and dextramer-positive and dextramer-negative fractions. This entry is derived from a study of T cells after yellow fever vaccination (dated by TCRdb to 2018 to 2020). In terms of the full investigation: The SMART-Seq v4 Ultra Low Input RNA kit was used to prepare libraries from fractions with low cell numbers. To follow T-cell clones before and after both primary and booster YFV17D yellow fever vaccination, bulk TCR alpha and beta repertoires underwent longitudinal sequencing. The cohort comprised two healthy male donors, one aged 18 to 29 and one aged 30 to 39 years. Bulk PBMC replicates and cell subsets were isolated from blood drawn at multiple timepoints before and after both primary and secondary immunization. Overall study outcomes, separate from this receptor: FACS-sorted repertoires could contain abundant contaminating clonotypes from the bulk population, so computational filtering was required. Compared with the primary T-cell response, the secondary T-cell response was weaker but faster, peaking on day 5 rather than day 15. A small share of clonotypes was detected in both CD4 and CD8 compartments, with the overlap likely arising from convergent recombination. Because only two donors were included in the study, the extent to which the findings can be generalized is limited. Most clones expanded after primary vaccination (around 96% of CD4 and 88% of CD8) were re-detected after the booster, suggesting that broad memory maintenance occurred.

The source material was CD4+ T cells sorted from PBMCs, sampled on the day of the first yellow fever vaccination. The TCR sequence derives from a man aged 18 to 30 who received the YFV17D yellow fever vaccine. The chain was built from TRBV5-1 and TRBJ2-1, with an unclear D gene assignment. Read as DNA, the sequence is TGCGCCAGCAACGTAGGCTCCTACAATGAGCAGTTCTTC. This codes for CASNVGSYNEQFF.